A single sample is the source of the 5 T cell receptor beta chains below, sequenced in a study of cytomegalovirus exposure and HLA in healthy donors. Amplification used 60 Vbeta primers and 13 Jbeta primers. Sequencing used immunoSEQ multiplex PCR; TCRdb keeps in-frame clones, though not all of them. The table lists approximately 120,000 clones, over 65% of them singletons. The material sequenced was PBMCs. The receptors were sampled from a man in his late teens or twenties in good health and CMV-seronegative.

The V call is TRBV2, the J call TRBJ2-3; TRBD2 might be the D (5 bases). Germline V gene sequence: CDR1 SNHLY, CDR2 FYNNEI. CDR3 size: 12 residues. V lost 6 bases and J 5 bases, leaving 9 bases between the germline ends. The CDR3: CASRALVDTQYF. DNA for the CDR3: TGTGCCAGCAGAGCACTAGTAGATACGCAGTATTTT.

The chain has TRBV27 and TRBJ2-4, with D perhaps TRBD1 (5 bases). The CDR3 has 16 residues. CDR1 is MNHEY, CDR2 SMNVEV, per germline (reference sequence). Between the trimmed V and J ends, which lost 0 bases and 2 bases, there was a span of 11 bases. The CDR3 protein is CASSLSVQGTKNIQYF. DNA for the CDR3: TGTGCCAGCAGTTTATCGGTCCAGGGTACCAAAAACATTCAGTACTTC.

The chain employs TRBV19 and TRBJ2-3; 7 positions match TRBD2. J lost 5 bases, V lost 3 bases, and 8 bases had no gene match. The germline V gene encodes CDR1 LNHDA and CDR2 SQIVND (reference sequence). This CDR3 spans 15 amino acids. The CDR3 spells CASSIAGVPIDTQYF. In DNA, the CDR3 is TGTGCCAGTAGTATCGCGGGGGTTCCAATAGATACGCAGTATTTT.

This clone occurred once. The chain carries TRBV27 and TRBJ2-7; D perhaps matches TRBD1 (5 bases). The V gene lost 3 bases and the J gene lost 3 bases, with 18 bases spanning the gap. CDR1 and CDR2 from the germline V gene are MNHEY and SMNVEV (reference sequence). There are 16 residues in the CDR3. The DNA of the CDR3 is TGTGCCAGCAGTTTGGGCCCCAGCAGGGCTGGCTACGAGCAGTACTTC. Its protein product is CASSLGPSRAGYEQYF.

In nucleotides, the CDR3 is TGTGCCAGCAGCGTAGGAGGACAGTTCATCTATGGCTACACCTTC. It specifies CASSVGGQFIYGYTF. This chain uses TRBV9 with TRBJ1-2; a possible D gene is TRBD1 (6 bases). Trimming took off 0 bases at V and 4 bases at J, with 13 bases between the two ends. CDR3 length: 15 residues. Germline V gives CDR1 SGDLS, CDR2 YYNGEE.